This record concerns one T cell receptor (beta chain) sequence. Controls had myeloablative marrow grafts with methotrexate and calcineurin inhibitor, sampled at 1 year. Sequencing was performed with immunoSEQ multiplex PCR; in TCRdb, only in-frame clones are kept and a portion is missing. Of more than 15,000 clones in the sample, 75% to 90% were seen once. These data belong to a study of T cells after posttransplantation cyclophosphamide. The germline V and J ends were trimmed by 0 bases and 2 bases, with 15 bases remaining between them. Germline CDR1 is SGHRS and CDR2 is YFSETQ. This CDR3 has 16 amino acids.

The chain recombines TRBV5-1 with TRBJ2-7; D is possibly TRBD2 (6 bases). The sequence came from a female patient aged 18-30 years who received an allogeneic stem cell transplant from an unrelated donor, was CMV-positive, and had acute and chronic GVHD. Some T cells could come from the graft donor. The material was PBMCs, obtained after allogeneic stem cell transplant with calcineurin inhibitor and methotrexate. DNA for the CDR3: TGCGCCAGCAGCTTGGGGAGGGGCGATACGGCCTACGAGCAGTACTTC. Encoded protein: CASSLGRGDTAYEQYF.